This passage covers 17 T cell receptor beta chains from one sample sequenced in a study of cytomegalovirus exposure and HLA in healthy donors. Sequenced by immunoSEQ multiplex PCR; TCRdb stores in-frame clones only, minus some. The sample holds tens of thousands of clones; about 87% are singletons and the top ten take about 3.8%. The source material was PBMCs. All receptors derive from a woman aged 18-29 years in good health and CMV-seropositive.

This clone came up once. The chain joins TRBV2 to TRBJ2-7; 7 positions match TRBD1. This CDR3 comprises 16 residues. Trimming took 7 bases from V and 1 from J; bases not matched to a gene: 13. The germline gives CDR1 SNHLY, CDR2 FYNNEI. The CDR3 region has the DNA TGTGCCAGCATCTTACGACCGGGACAGCTATCCTACGAGCAGTACTTC. This codes for CASILRPGQLSYEQYF.

This clone has only a few counts. The rearrangement uses TRBV10-3 and TRBJ2-7, with TRBD2 matching over 9 bases. The CDR3 spans 16 residues. With 6 bases clipped from V and 2 bases from J, the junction kept 11 bases outside the gene matches. The germline V gene encodes CDR1 ENHRY and CDR2 SYGVKD. CDR3 sequence (DNA): TGTGCCATCAGGGCTTCTAGCGGGAAAGAACCCTACGAGCAGTACTTC. Translating gives CAIRASSGKEPYEQYF.

The gene calls are TRBV4-2 and TRBJ2-7; 12 positions agree with TRBD2. The CDR3 covers 17 residues. Germline-derived CDR1 and CDR2 are LGHNA and YNFKEQ. V shed 0 bases, J shed 0 bases, and the junction held 3 bases outside the gene matches. The CDR3 nucleotides are TGTGCCAGCAGCCAAGATACTAGCGGGAGGCCCTCCTACGAGCAGTACTTC. Encoded protein: CASSQDTSGRPSYEQYF.

This chain links TRBV19 with TRBJ2-7; 7 bases are a match to TRBD1. This CDR3 is built from 15 residues. The V and J ends lost 7 bases and 6 bases, in that order; junction bases with no gene match: 15. Germline V CDR1 and CDR2: LNHDA, SQIVND (reference sequence). The CDR3 loop is CASTRRQGAVFEQYF. Written as DNA, the CDR3 is TGTGCCAGTACCAGAAGACAGGGAGCAGTTTTCGAGCAGTACTTC.

V and J are TRBV4-1 and TRBJ2-5; 13 bases match TRBD2. The CDR3 spans 15 residues. V shed 1 base, J shed 7 bases, and the junction held 3 bases outside the gene matches. From germline, CDR1 is MGHRA and CDR2 YSYEKL. This CDR3 is CASSQGTSGSGTQYF. Written as DNA, the CDR3 is TGCGCCAGCAGCCAAGGGACTAGCGGGAGCGGGACCCAGTACTTC.

This sequence joins TRBV11-2 and TRBJ1-1, with 10 bases that match TRBD1. Germline CDR1 reads SGHAT; CDR2 reads FQNNGV. V was clipped by 6 bases and J by 6 bases; unmatched bases: 10. CDR3 length: 15 residues. The DNA for the CDR3 is TGTGCCAGCAGATATATCCGGGACAGGGGTGCTGAAGCTTTCTTT. Translating gives CASRYIRDRGAEAFF.

V is TRBV9 and J is TRBJ2-3, with D possibly being TRBD1 (6 bases). Germline V lookup: CDR1 SGDLS, CDR2 YYNGEE. There are 18 residues in the CDR3. V lost 4 bases, J lost 4 bases, and 25 bases lay in between. CDR3 DNA sequence: TGTGCCAGCAGCCCCAGCCGATCTGGCAGGGGATTTCCAGATACGCAGTATTTT. Translating gives CASSPSRSGRGFPDTQYF.

The chain recombines TRBV4-1 with TRBJ1-3; D might be TRBD1 (6 bases). From germline, CDR1 is MGHRA and CDR2 YSYEKL. The CDR3 has 15 residues. The V gene lost 2 bases and the J gene lost 8 bases, with 16 bases spanning the gap. DNA of the CDR3: TGCGCCAGCAGCCAATTTCGCACAGGGTGGGACACCATATATTTT. Translating it yields CASSQFRTGWDTIYF.

The V gene is TRBV6-1, the J gene TRBJ2-7; TRBD2 might be the D (6 bases). V dropped 6 bases and J dropped 3 bases, with 12 bases sitting between them. Per the germline V gene, CDR1 is MNHNS and CDR2 is SASEGT. The CDR3 is made up of 13 amino acids. CDR3 coding DNA: TGTGCCAGCAGAGGTTGGGGAGGCTACGAGCAGTACTTC. It specifies CASRGWGGYEQYF.

The V call is TRBV7-9, the J call TRBJ1-5; possibly TRBD1 for D (6 bases). Between the trimmed V and J ends, which lost 4 bases and 0 bases, there was a span of 10 bases. Looked up from germline, CDR1 is SEHNR and CDR2 is FQNEAQ (reference sequence). The CDR3 length is 15 residues. The DNA of the CDR3 is TGTGCCAGCAGCTCCCAGGGGTCTAGCAATCAGCCCCAGCATTTT. It is translated as CASSSQGSSNQPQHF.

This clone was found a few times. The J gene is TRBJ1-2, the V gene TRBV18; 10 bases fit TRBD1. V shed 6 bases and J 6 bases; nucleotides not matched to a gene: 13. Germline V gene lookup returns CDR1 KGHSH and CDR2 LQKENI. The CDR3 loop spans 16 amino acids. The CDR3 DNA follows: TGTGCCAGCTCCCAACCGGGACAGGGGAGAGGCGATGGCTACACCTTC. It encodes CASSQPGQGRGDGYTF.

This clone occurred once. The chain joins TRBV2 to TRBJ2-4, with D perhaps TRBD1 (7 bases). This CDR3 region has 16 residues. Trimming took off 6 bases at V and 0 bases at J, with 15 bases between the two ends. Germline V lookup: CDR1 SNHLY, CDR2 FYNNEI. The CDR3 bases are TGTGCCAGCAGCCTCCAGGGGGGACTAGCCAAAAACATTCAGTACTTC. Residues: CASSLQGGLAKNIQYF.

The rearrangement links TRBV15 to TRBJ2-1; unclear D gene. Trimming removed 5 bases at V and 9 bases at J, with 14 bases between. CDR3 length: 13 residues. Germline V lookup: CDR1 LNHNV, CDR2 YYDKDF (reference sequence). The CDR3 sequence is CATSPTVGFEQFF. Written as DNA, the CDR3 is TGTGCCACCAGCCCCACGGTTGGTTTTGAGCAGTTCTTC.

The V and J genes are TRBV11-2 and TRBJ2-7, with 8 bases lining up with TRBD1. The CDR3 totals 14 residues. The junction had 9 bases not matched to a gene; V was cut back by 5 bases and J by 6 bases. Germline V CDR1 and CDR2: SGHAT, FQNNGV. The CDR3 loop is CASSAQGDLLEQYF. The CDR3 bases are TGTGCCAGCAGCGCACAGGGGGACCTTCTCGAGCAGTACTTC.

This clone was detected only a few times. The chain carries TRBV25-1 and TRBJ2-7, with a tentative D call TRBD2 (5 bases). Germline V CDR1 and CDR2: MGHDK, SYGVNS. The CDR3 totals 12 residues. The V and J ends lost 5 bases and 0 bases respectively, with 5 bases between them. The CDR3 DNA reads as TGTGCCAGCAGTCGGGACTCCTACGAGCAGTACTTC. Translating gives CASSRDSYEQYF.

V and J are TRBV4-1 and TRBJ1-5, with 7 bases identical to TRBD1. V dropped 0 bases and J dropped 2; count of bases not matched to a gene: 4. CDR3 length: 16 amino acids. Germline CDR1 and CDR2: MGHRA and YSYEKL. The CDR3 nucleotides are TGCGCCAGCAGCCAAGATCGGCAGGGGGGCAATCAGCCCCAGCATTTT. It encodes CASSQDRQGGNQPQHF.

V usage is TRBV7-6 and J usage is TRBJ2-1; 8 positions match TRBD1. The length of the CDR3 is 12 residues. Germline assignment: CDR1 SGHVS and CDR2 FNYEAQ. Germline trimming cut 2 bases from V and 16 bases from J; bases unmatched to any gene: 7. The DNA of the CDR3 is TGTGCCAGCAGCTTAATCGGGACAGGCCAATTCTTC. This encodes CASSLIGTGQFF. The entire variable domain, with the rest obtained from reference TRBV7-6 and TRBJ2-1, is as follows: GAGVSQSPRYKVTKRGQDVALRCDPISGHVSLYWYRQALGQGPEFLTYFNYEAQQDKSGLPNDRFSAERPEGSISTLTIQRTEQRDSAMYRCASSLIGTGQFFGPGTRLTVL.